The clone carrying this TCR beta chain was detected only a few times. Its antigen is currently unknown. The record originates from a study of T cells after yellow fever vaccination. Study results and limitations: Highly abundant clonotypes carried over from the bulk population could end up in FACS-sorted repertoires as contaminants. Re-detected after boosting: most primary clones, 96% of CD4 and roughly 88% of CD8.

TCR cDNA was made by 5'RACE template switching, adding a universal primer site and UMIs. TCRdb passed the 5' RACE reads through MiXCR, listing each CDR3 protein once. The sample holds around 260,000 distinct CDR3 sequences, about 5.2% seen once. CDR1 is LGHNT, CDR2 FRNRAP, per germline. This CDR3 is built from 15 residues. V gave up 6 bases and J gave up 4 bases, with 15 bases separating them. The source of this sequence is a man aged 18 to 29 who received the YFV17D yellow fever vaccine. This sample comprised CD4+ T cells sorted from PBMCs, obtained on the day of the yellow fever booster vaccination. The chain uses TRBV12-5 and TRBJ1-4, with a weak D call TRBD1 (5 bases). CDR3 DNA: TGTGCTAGTGGCCGACGACAGAACCTTAATGAAAAACTGTTTTTT. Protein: CASGRRQNLNEKLFF. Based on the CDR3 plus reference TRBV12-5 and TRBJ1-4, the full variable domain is DARVTQTPRHKVTEMGQEVTMRCQPILGHNTVFWYRQTMMQGLELLAYFRNRAPLDDSGMPKDRFSAEMPDATLATLKIQPSEPRDSAVYFCASGRRQNLNEKLFFGSGTQLSVL.